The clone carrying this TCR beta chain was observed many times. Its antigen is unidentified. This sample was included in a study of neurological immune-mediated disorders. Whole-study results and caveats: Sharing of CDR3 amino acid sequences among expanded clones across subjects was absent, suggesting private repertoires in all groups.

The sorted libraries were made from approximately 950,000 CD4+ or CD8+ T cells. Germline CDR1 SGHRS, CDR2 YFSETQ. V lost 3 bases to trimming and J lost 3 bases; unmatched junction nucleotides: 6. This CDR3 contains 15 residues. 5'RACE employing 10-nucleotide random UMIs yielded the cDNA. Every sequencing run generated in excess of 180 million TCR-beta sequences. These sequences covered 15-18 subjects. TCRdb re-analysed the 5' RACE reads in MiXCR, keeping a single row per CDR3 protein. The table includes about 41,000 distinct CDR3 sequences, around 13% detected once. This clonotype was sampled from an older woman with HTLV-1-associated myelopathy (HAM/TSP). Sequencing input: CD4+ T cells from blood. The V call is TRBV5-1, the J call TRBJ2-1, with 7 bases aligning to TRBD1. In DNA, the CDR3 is TGCGCCAGCAGCTGGGGACAGTCGGACTACAATGAGCAGTTCTTC. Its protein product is CASSWGQSDYNEQFF.